This passage covers 12 T cell receptor beta chains from one sample sequenced in a study of OX40 agonist ivuxolimab in advanced cancers. Libraries came from the immunoSEQ multiplex PCR assay. This is the immuneACCESS table as TCRdb keeps it, with only in-frame sequences that have V and J called. A part of the clones is gone; compared with another copy, unresolved V genes explain less than half, and the rest is unexplained. The sample data list some 57,000 clones, and about nine tenths of these were observed just once. The top ten constitute over 20% of the sample. The sample here was CD4+ or CD8+ T cells sorted from blood, taken in a trial of the OX40 agonist ivuxolimab. Receptors originate from an adult with an advanced solid tumor such as melanoma, head and neck, liver or kidney cancer.

The chain joins TRBV27 to TRBJ2-1; TRBD2 matches at 9 bases. With V trimmed by 5 bases and J by 7 bases, 6 bases remained unmatched. Germline V gives CDR1 MNHEY, CDR2 SMNVEV (reference sequence). The CDR3 consists of 14 residues. In DNA form, the CDR3 reads TGTGCCAGCAGTCTAGCGGGAAATGGTAATGAGCAGTTCTTC. It translates to CASSLAGNGNEQFF.

The rearrangement uses TRBV5-5 and TRBJ1-5; 7 nucleotides align to TRBD1. Germline V gene sequence: CDR1 SGHKS, CDR2 YYEKEE (reference sequence). The CDR3 loop spans 17 amino acids. The V gene end was trimmed by 0 bases and the J gene end by 6 bases; junction bases not matched to a gene: 12. CDR3: CASSLELSTTGAQPQHF. CDR3 DNA sequence: TGTGCCAGCAGCTTGGAGTTATCGACCACAGGGGCTCAGCCCCAGCATTTT.

The chain joins TRBV9 to TRBJ2-5, with TRBD2 identical over 7 bases. Germline V gene sequence: CDR1 SGDLS, CDR2 YYNGEE. The V gene end was trimmed by 4 bases and the J gene end by 4 bases; junction bases not matched to a gene: 4. The CDR3 is 13 residues long. CDR3 amino acids: CASSPWGGETQYF. In DNA form, the CDR3 reads TGTGCCAGCAGCCCATGGGGGGGAGAGACCCAGTACTTC.

The chain recombines TRBV27 with TRBJ2-7, with D uncertain. Trimming cost V 6 bases and J 3 bases, with 12 bases left between them. Germline values: CDR1 MNHEY, CDR2 SMNVEV (reference sequence). The CDR3 length is 13 residues. CDR3 sequence reads: CASSPNRRYEQYF. CDR3 coding DNA: TGTGCCAGCAGCCCTAACCGCCGCTACGAGCAGTACTTC.

The chain couples TRBV11-2 to TRBJ2-7; TRBD1 is a possible D gene (6 bases). Germline CDR1 and CDR2: SGHAT and FQNNGV. This CDR3 contains 14 residues. V dropped 5 bases and J dropped 6 bases, with 17 bases sitting between them. The CDR3 spells CASSPEQGFSEQYF. CDR3 in DNA: TGTGCCAGCAGCCCGGAACAGGGATTCTCCGAGCAGTACTTC.

The rearrangement links TRBV16 to TRBJ2-3, with D unclear. The CDR3 has 12 residues. Germline lookup yields CDR1 KGHSY and CDR2 FQNENV. Trimming took 1 base from V and 2 from J, leaving 1 base between them. CDR3: CASSQYTDTQYF. Written as DNA, the CDR3 is TGTGCCAGCAGCCAATACACAGATACGCAGTATTTT.

This clone was seen only a few times. The chain employs TRBV6-1 and TRBJ2-2; 7 bases are a match to TRBD1. CDR3 size: 13 residues. Germline CDR1 is MNHNS and CDR2 is SASEGT. The ends lost 8 bases at V and 4 bases at J; junction bases unmatched: 4. The CDR3 is CASLDRATGELFF. CDR3 bases: TGTGCCAGCTTAGACAGGGCCACCGGGGAGCTGTTTTTT.

This chain links TRBV28 with TRBJ2-2; D unresolved. V dropped 4 bases and J dropped 2 bases, with 14 bases sitting between them. Germline CDR1 and CDR2: MDHEN and SYDVKM. This CDR3 has 16 amino acids. Here the CDR3 reads CASSSQAEENTGELFF. The CDR3 DNA sequence: TGTGCCAGCAGTTCCCAGGCAGAAGAAAACACCGGGGAGCTGTTTTTT.

This sequence joins TRBV25-1 and TRBJ2-1; D uncertain. The V gene lost 5 bases and the J gene lost 6 bases, with 11 bases spanning the gap. CDR1 is MGHDK, CDR2 SYGVNS, per germline. The CDR3 loop spans 13 amino acids. The CDR3 region has the DNA TGTGCCAGCAGTACCCTCGTCCTCAATGAGCAGTTCTTC. It yields the protein CASSTLVLNEQFF. The variable domain in full, completed from reference TRBV25-1 and TRBJ2-1, reads EADIYQTPRYLVIGTGKKITLECSQTMGHDKMYWYQQDPGMELHLIHYSYGVNSTEKGDLSSESTVSRIRTEHFPLTLESARPSHTSQYLCASSTLVLNEQFFGPGTRLTVL.

This clone was recorded only once. This rearrangement joins TRBV30 to TRBJ2-5; D unresolved. The V end lost 4 bases, the J end lost 1 base, and 10 bases lay between the germline ends. Germline V gene sequence: CDR1 GTSNPN, CDR2 SVGIG (reference sequence). The CDR3 runs 13 residues. CDR3 region: CAWNRFPQETQYF. The DNA of the CDR3 is TGTGCCTGGAATCGGTTCCCCCAAGAGACCCAGTACTTC.

The chain recombines TRBV2 with TRBJ1-5, with TRBD1 matching 11 bases. The ends lost 4 bases at V and 1 base at J; junction bases unmatched: 9. Looked up from germline, CDR1 is SNHLY and CDR2 is FYNNEI. CDR3 length: 18 amino acids. CDR3 region: CASSVRDRGARSNQPQHF. The DNA for the CDR3 is TGTGCCAGCAGTGTCCGGGACAGGGGGGCTAGAAGCAATCAGCCCCAGCATTTT.

The gene calls are TRBV7-8 and TRBJ2-3, with D tentatively TRBD2 (6 bases). This CDR3 is 13 amino acids long. V was clipped by 4 bases and J by 4 bases, with 9 bases between them. Germline loops: CDR1 SGHVS, CDR2 FQNEAQ. CDR3 region: CASSSWGADTQYF. CDR3 nucleotide sequence: TGTGCCAGCAGCTCCTGGGGGGCAGATACGCAGTATTTT.